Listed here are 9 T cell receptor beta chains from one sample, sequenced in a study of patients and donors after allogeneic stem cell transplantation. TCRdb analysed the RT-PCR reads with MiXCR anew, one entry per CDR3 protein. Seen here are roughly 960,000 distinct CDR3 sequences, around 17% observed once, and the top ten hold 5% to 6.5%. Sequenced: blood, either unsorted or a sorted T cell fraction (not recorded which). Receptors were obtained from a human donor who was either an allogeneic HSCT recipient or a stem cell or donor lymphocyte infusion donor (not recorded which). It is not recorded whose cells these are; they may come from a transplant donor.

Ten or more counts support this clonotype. The CDR3 loop is CASSPGQGISQPQHF. The CDR3 region has the DNA TGTGCCAGCAGTCCCGGACAGGGAATAAGTCAGCCCCAGCATTTT. The rearrangement uses TRBV3-1 and TRBJ1-5; 8 nucleotides match TRBD1. The CDR3 runs 15 residues. V gave up 6 bases and J gave up 6 bases; unmatched junction bases: 10. From germline, CDR1 is LGHDT and CDR2 YNNKEL (reference sequence).

The CDR3 DNA is TGTGCCAGCAGTCCCAAACAGGGGAATCAGCCCCAGCATTTT. It encodes CASSPKQGNQPQHF. This chain connects TRBV6-1 to TRBJ1-5, with TRBD1 identical over 7 bases. The CDR3 is 14 residues long. The germline CDR1 and CDR2 sequences are MNHNS and SASEGT. Trimming took 5 bases from V and 4 from J; bases not matched to a gene: 5.

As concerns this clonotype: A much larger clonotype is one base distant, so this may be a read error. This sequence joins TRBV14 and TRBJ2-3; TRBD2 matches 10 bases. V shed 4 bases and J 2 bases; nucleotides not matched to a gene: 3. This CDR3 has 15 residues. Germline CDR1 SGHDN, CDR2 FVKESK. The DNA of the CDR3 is TGTGCCAGCAGCCCTAGCGGGGGCCTCACAGATACGCAGTATTTT. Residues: CASSPSGGLTDTQYF.

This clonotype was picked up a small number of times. CDR3 sequence (DNA): TGCAGTGCTAGGGGGACTACCGCCTACGAGCAGTACTTC. This sequence encodes CSARGTTAYEQYF. The gene calls are TRBV20-1 and TRBJ2-7; 7 bases map to TRBD2. Germline CDR1 and CDR2: DFQATT and SNEGSKA (reference sequence). V was clipped by 3 bases and J by 2 bases; unmatched bases: 4. The CDR3 runs to 13 residues.

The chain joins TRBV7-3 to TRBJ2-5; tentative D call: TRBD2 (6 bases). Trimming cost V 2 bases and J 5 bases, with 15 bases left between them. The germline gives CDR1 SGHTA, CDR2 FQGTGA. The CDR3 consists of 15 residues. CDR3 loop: CASSLGGTHGETQYF. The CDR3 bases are TGTGCCAGCAGCTTAGGAGGGACCCACGGGGAGACCCAGTACTTC.

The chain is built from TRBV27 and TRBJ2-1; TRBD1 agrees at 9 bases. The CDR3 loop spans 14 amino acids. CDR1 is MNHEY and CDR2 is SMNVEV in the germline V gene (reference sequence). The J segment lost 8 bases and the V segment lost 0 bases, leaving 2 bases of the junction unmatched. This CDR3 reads CASSLSNRGHEQFF. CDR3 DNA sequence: TGTGCCAGCAGTTTATCAAACAGGGGGCATGAGCAGTTCTTC.

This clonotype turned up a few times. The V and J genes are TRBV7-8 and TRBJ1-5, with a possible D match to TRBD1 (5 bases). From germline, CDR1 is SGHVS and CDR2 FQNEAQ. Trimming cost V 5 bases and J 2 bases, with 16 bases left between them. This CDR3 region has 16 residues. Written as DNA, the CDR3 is TGTGCCAGCAGCCCCGAGGGGAGATGGGGCAATCAGCCCCAGCATTTT. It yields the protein CASSPEGRWGNQPQHF.

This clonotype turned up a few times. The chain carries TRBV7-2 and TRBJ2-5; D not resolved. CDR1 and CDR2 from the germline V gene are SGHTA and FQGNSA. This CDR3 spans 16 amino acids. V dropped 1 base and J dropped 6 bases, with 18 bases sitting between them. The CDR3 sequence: CASSLDRLGPPKTQYF. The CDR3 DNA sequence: TGTGCCAGCAGCTTAGATCGGTTAGGTCCCCCGAAGACCCAGTACTTC.

CDR3 sequence: CSARQGQVLDGYTF. Written as DNA, the CDR3 is TGCAGTGCTAGGCAGGGTCAGGTTCTTGATGGCTACACCTTC. The chain combines TRBV20-1 with TRBJ1-2; D is perhaps TRBD1 (5 bases). Per the germline V gene, CDR1 is DFQATT and CDR2 is SNEGSKA (reference sequence). The CDR3 contains 14 residues. V was trimmed by 3 bases and J by 6 bases, leaving 17 bases between them.